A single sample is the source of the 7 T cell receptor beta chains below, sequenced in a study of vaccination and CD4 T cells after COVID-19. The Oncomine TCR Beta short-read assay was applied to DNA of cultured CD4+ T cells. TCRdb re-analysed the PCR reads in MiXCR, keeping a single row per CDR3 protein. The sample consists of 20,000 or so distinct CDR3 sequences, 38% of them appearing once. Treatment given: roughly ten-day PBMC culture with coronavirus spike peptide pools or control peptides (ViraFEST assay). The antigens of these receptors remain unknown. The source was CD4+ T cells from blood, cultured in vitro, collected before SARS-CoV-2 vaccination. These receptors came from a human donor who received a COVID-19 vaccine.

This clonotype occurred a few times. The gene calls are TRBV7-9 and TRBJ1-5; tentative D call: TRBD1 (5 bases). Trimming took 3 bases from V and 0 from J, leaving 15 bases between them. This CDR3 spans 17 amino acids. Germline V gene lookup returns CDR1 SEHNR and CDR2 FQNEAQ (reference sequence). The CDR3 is CASSFGNRGGSNQPQHF. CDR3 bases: TGTGCCAGCAGCTTTGGGAATAGGGGAGGTAGCAATCAGCCCCAGCATTTT.

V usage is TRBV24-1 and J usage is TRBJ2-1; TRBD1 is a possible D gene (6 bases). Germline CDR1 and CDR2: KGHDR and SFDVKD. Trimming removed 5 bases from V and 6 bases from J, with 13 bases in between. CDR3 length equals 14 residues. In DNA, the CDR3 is TGTGCCACCAGTGCATGGCAAGGGGGCAATGAGCAGTTCTTC. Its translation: CATSAWQGGNEQFF.

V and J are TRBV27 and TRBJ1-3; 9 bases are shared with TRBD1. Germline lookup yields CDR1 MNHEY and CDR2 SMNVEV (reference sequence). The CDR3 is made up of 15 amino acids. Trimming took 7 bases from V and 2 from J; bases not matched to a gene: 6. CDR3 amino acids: CASKHTGGTGNTIYF. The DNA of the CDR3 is TGTGCCAGCAAACATACAGGGGGCACTGGAAACACCATATATTTT.

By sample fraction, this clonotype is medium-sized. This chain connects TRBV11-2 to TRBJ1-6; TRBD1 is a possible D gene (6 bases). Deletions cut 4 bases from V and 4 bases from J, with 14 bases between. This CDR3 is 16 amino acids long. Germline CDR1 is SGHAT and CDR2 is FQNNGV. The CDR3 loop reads CASSSTLTGYNSPLHF. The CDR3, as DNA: TGTGCCAGCAGCTCTACGCTGACAGGTTATAATTCACCCCTCCACTTT.

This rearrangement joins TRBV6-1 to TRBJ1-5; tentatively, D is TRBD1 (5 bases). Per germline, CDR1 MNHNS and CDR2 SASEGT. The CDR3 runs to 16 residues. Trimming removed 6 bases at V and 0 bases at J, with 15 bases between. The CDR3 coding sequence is TGTGCCAGCAGCCCAGGGTTAGATTATAGCAATCAGCCCCAGCATTTT. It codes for CASSPGLDYSNQPQHF.

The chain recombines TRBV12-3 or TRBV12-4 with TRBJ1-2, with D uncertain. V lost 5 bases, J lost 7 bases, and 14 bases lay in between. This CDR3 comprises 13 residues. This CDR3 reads CASSLTFVGGYTF. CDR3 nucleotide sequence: TGTGCCAGCAGTCTAACGTTTGTAGGTGGCTACACCTTC.

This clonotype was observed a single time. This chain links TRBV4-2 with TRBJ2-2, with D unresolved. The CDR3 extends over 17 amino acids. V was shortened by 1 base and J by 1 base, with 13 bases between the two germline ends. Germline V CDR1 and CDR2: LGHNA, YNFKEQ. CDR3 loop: CASSQAGSSGNTGELFF. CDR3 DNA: TGTGCCAGCAGCCAAGCCGGGTCGTCAGGGAACACCGGGGAGCTGTTTTTT.